These T cell receptor beta chains were read from a single sample in a study of blood T cell repertoires in COVID-19. Here immunoSEQ multiplex PCR was the method, and the copy in TCRdb shows in-frame clones only, minus some. The sample has about 530,000 clones, 70% to 90% seen once. Sequencing was performed on peripheral blood. The receptors were gathered from a woman between 45 and 60 years old with COVID-19, enrolled during active disease. Each CDR3 is given without its conserved first and last residue.

V: TRBV24-1; CDR3: ATSDRTGKQPQH
V: TRBV7-6; CDR3: ASSLSPTSGGNEQF
V: TRBV11-3; CDR3: ASSLESGGGTEAF
V: TRBV5-1; CDR3: ASSPRDRNYGYT
V: TRBV6-1; CDR3: ASSETGEKLF
V: TRBV6-5; CDR3: ASSPIQGKGGEQY
V: TRBV5-1; CDR3: ASSPGPSTDTQY
V: TRBV6-5; CDR3: ASSYGRRGGNTIY
V: TRBV9; CDR3: ASSVGAGTDTQY
V: TRBV13; CDR3: ASSTLYRGEQY
V: TRBV7-9; CDR3: ASSLVIAGIYEQY
V: TRBV10-2; CDR3: ATSLGGLTYEQY
V: TRBV5-4; CDR3: ASSSGGVETQY
V: TRBV10-1; CDR3: ASLLTNHTDTQY
V: TRBV5-1; CDR3: ASSPGASGGNNEQF
V: TRBV4-1; CDR3: ASSQREGGGYEQY
V: TRBV28; CDR3: ASSLFRGPGNTIY
V: TRBV2; CDR3: ASRRQSNQPQH
V: TRBV6-5; CDR3: ASRRRGPIEQY
V: TRBV5-1; CDR3: ASSLDGTAYEQY
V: TRBV6-1; CDR3: ASSEAGGFDEQY
V: TRBV5-6; CDR3: ASSQYGSPLH
V: TRBV4-1; CDR3: ASSQGKRGGVDTQY
V: TRBV15; CDR3: ATSRPVRDYGYT
V: TRBV6-6; CDR3: ASSYSLGRGEYGYT
V: TRBV6-6; CDR3: ASSYRGNTEAF
V: TRBV18; CDR3: ASSATIRDRPMGTEAF
V: TRBV24-1; CDR3: ATSDPGHGSRGYT
V: TRBV7-3; CDR3: ASSLGTGEQF
V: TRBV7-8; CDR3: ASSLGTGSSPLH
V: TRBV18; CDR3: ATSEAQQSEAF
V: TRBV5-1; CDR3: ASSSSRDGGTDEQF
V: TRBV19; CDR3: ASSIDNTLGNTEAF
V: TRBV7-9; CDR3: ASSPPENYGYT
V: TRBV12-3/TRBV12-4; CDR3: ASSLGSSRGYT
V: TRBV9; CDR3: ASSTRVNTEAF
V: TRBV7-9; CDR3: ASSPRRGPGTDGYT
V: TRBV28; CDR3: ASSSPGLAGANEQF
V: TRBV18; CDR3: ASSLRTAFSSGELF
V: TRBV3-1/TRBV3-2; CDR3: ASSQGQVVNEQY
V: TRBV11-1; CDR3: ASSSDRSSYNSPLH
V: TRBV11-2; CDR3: ASSLDQGAYEKLF
V: TRBV27; CDR3: ASSPEQGGRAPYKETQY
V: TRBV5-6; CDR3: ASRFGLARTDTQY
V: TRBV11-2; CDR3: ASSPDRGGNQPQH
V: TRBV15; CDR3: ATSRGGGSPTDEKLF
V: TRBV10-2; CDR3: ASSESPAGDQPQH
V: TRBV6-5; CDR3: ASKAPGAGANVLT
V: TRBV30; CDR3: AWSYEDRNYGYT
V: TRBV28; CDR3: ASSLLRVDGKNIQY
V: TRBV5-1; CDR3: ASSLASLEGYEQY